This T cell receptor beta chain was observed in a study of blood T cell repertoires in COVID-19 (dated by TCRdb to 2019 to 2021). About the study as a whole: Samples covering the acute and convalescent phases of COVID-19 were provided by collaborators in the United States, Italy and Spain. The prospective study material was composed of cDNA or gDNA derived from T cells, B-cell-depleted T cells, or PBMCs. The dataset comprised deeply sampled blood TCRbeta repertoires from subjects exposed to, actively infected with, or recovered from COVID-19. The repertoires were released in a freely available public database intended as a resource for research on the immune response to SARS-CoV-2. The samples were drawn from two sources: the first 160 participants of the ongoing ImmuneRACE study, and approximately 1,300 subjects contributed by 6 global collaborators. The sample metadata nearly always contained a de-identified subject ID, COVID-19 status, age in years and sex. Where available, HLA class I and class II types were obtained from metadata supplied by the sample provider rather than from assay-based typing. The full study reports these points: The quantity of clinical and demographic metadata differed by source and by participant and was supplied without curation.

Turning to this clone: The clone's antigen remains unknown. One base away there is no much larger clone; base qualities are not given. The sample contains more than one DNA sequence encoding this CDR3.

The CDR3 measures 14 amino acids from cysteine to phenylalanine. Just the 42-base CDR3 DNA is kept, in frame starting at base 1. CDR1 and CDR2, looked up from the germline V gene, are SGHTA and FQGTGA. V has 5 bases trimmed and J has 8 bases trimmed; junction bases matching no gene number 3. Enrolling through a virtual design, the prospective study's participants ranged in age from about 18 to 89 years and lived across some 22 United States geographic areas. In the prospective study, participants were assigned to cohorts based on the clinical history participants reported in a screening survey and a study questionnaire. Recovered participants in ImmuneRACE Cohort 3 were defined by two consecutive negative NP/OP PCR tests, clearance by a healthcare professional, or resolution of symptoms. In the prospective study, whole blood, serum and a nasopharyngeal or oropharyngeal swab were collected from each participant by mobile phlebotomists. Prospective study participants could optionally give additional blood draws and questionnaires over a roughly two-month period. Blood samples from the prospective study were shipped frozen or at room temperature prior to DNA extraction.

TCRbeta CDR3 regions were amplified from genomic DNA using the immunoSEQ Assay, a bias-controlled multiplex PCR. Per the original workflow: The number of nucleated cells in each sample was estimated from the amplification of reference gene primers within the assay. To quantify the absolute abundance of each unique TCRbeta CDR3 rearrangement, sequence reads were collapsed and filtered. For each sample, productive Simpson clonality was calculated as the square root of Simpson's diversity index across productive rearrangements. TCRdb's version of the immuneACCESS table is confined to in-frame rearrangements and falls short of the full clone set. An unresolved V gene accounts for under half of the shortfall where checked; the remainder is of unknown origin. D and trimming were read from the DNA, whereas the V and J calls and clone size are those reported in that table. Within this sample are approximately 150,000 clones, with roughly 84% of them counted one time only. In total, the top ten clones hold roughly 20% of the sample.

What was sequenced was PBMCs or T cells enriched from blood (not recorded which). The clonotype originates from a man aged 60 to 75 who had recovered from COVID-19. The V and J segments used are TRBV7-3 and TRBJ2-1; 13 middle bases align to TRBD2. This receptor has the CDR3 CASSPGLAGDEQFF. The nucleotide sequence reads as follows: TGTGCCAGCAGCCCAGGACTAGCGGGGGATGAGCAGTTCTTC.